The TCR beta chain described here comes from a study of response to subunit inactivated influenza vaccine (dated by TCRdb to 2017 to 2018). Turning to the overall study: The study used deep quantitative T cell receptor repertoire profiling to track responses to a trivalent subunit inactivated influenza vaccine.

V gives up 9 bases and J gives up 4 bases, and the segment between their germline ends measures 9 bases. The CDR3 contains 12 residues, cysteine and phenylalanine counted. Just CDR3 DNA is preserved here, 36 bases in frame from base 1. CDR1 ENHRY and CDR2 SYGVKD were looked up in the germline V gene. Note on this clonotype: Its specific antigen is unknown. It has no much larger one-base neighbor in the sample; base qualities were not kept.

The library was generated by RT-PCR. These reads were obtained on an Illumina HiSeq 2500. The public reads were run again by TCRdb, first through fastp at Q25 and then through MiXCR, and only productive beta chains were kept. All rows with the same CDR3 protein become a single entry with the most common DNA and genes. Present in this sample are 500,000 to 550,000 distinct CDR3 sequences, approximately 7.7% of which were seen just once. The ten most abundant clones make up 10% to 15% of the sample. Paper-wide results and their limitations: It was suggested by the authors that each seasonal influenza vaccination may recruit only a limited number of new T cells.

Here the chain combines TRBV10-3 and TRBJ1-4; the D gene remains uncertain. This clonotype was obtained from a man between 45 and 75 years old who received an inactivated influenza vaccine. Donor details come from another sample of the same person, matched by shared clones. Sequencing was performed on PBMCs from blood, taken less than 30 months after vaccination. The CDR3 region has the sequence CAMSRNNEKLFF. The nucleotide sequence is TGTGCCATGTCTCGGAATAATGAAAAACTGTTTTTT.